What follows are 29 T cell receptor beta chains derived from one specimen sequenced in a study of blood T cell repertoires in COVID-19 (dated by TCRdb to the early 2020s). Receptor libraries were prepared by the immunoSEQ multiplex PCR assay. This is the immuneACCESS table as TCRdb keeps it, with only in-frame sequences that have V and J called. A part of the clones is gone; compared with another copy, unresolved V genes explain less than half, and the rest is unexplained. This sample has roughly 400,000 clones in its table, and about 88% of those were observed once. 1.4% to 1.5% of the sample is held by the ten biggest clonotypes. Sequences were obtained from PBMCs or T cells enriched from blood (not recorded which). These receptors all come from a woman aged 18-29 years who had been exposed to COVID-19.

This clone was seen just once. V gene TRBV24-1 combines with J gene TRBJ2-4, with 7 bases lining up with TRBD2. The CDR3 is 14 amino acids. Germline assignment: CDR1 KGHDR and CDR2 SFDVKD. The J segment lost 8 bases and the V segment lost 4 bases, leaving 7 bases of the junction unmatched. CDR3 DNA sequence: TGTGCCACCAGTGAGGCAGGGAGGGGAGACATTCAGTACTTC. It yields the protein CATSEAGRGDIQYF.

The rearrangement joins TRBV7-8 to TRBJ2-7, with D unclear. The V gene lost 1 base and the J gene lost 3 bases, with 10 bases spanning the gap. The germline V gene has CDR1 SGHVS and CDR2 FQNEAQ. This CDR3 has 14 amino acids. The CDR3 sequence is CASSLGPAYYEQYF. Here the CDR3 DNA reads TGTGCCAGCAGCTTAGGGCCTGCATACTACGAGCAGTACTTC.

The chain is built from TRBV19 and TRBJ1-1; 10 nucleotides line up with TRBD1. After removal of 7 bases from V and 5 bases from J, the junction contained 7 bases not matched to a gene. The CDR3 contains 14 residues. Germline-derived CDR1 and CDR2 are LNHDA and SQIVND (reference sequence). The CDR3 spells CASIDRGLLTEAFF. Written as DNA, the CDR3 is TGTGCCAGTATCGACAGGGGGCTTCTTACTGAAGCTTTCTTT.

Remarks on this clone: This CDR3 is also generated by other DNA sequences in the sample. This chain's CDR3 is CASSLYRGTEAFF. CDR3 nucleotide sequence: TGTGCCAGCAGCTTGTATAGAGGGACTGAAGCTTTCTTT. The chain recombines TRBV5-6 with TRBJ1-1; D is ambiguous. Germline lookup yields CDR1 SGHDT and CDR2 YYEEEE. This CDR3 is built from 13 residues. Trimming removed 1 base at V and 5 bases at J, with 9 bases between.

V gene TRBV2 combines with J gene TRBJ1-2; 7 nucleotides agree with TRBD1. The CDR3 is made up of 14 amino acids. Trimming at V came to 6 bases and at J to 2 bases, leaving 6 bases not matched to a gene. CDR1 and CDR2 from the germline V gene are SNHLY and FYNNEI. CDR3 DNA sequence: TGTGCCAGCAGAGCTCAGGGGGGAAACTATGGCTACACCTTC. As protein: CASRAQGGNYGYTF. The variable domain in full, completed from reference TRBV2 and TRBJ1-2, reads EPEVTQTPSHQVTQMGQEVILRCVPISNHLYFYWYRQILGQKVEFLVSFYNNEISEKSEIFDDQFSVERPDGSNFTLKIRSTKLEDSAMYFCASRAQGGNYGYTFGSGTRLTVV.

On this clone itself: Other DNA variants within this sample encode the same CDR3. The chain uses TRBV19 and TRBJ2-7, with 8 bases that match TRBD2. CDR3 length: 14 amino acids. Trimming took 6 bases from V and 0 from J; bases not matched to a gene: 4. CDR1 and CDR2 (germline): LNHDA, SQIVND (reference sequence). The CDR3 here is CASSPGGSSYEQYF. The CDR3 DNA is TGTGCCAGTAGCCCGGGAGGGAGCTCCTACGAGCAGTACTTC.

The V and J genes are TRBV27 and TRBJ1-3; D perhaps matches TRBD1 (6 bases). The germline gives CDR1 MNHEY, CDR2 SMNVEV (reference sequence). Trimming left V 5 bases short and J 0 bases short, with 11 bases between. This CDR3 spans 15 amino acids. The CDR3 here is CASSQDRSSGNTIYF. The CDR3 DNA follows: TGTGCCAGCAGTCAAGACAGGAGCTCTGGAAACACCATATATTTT.

CDR3 amino acids: CASSPGRGGGQETQYF. The CDR3 nucleotides are TGCGCCAGCAGCCCTGGTCGCGGGGGAGGCCAAGAGACCCAGTACTTC. The chain carries TRBV5-1 and TRBJ2-5; TRBD2 agrees at 7 bases. CDR3 length: 16 amino acids. Looked up from germline, CDR1 is SGHRS and CDR2 is YFSETQ. The V gene end was trimmed by 4 bases and the J gene end by 1 base; junction bases not matched to a gene: 10.

The chain uses TRBV19 and TRBJ2-7; 10 bases fit TRBD2. V dropped 5 bases and J dropped 0; count of bases not matched to a gene: 7. CDR1 is LNHDA, CDR2 SQIVND, per germline (reference sequence). The CDR3 is made up of 16 amino acids. As DNA, the CDR3 is TGTGCCAGTAGTCCCGGACTAGCGGCCTACTCCTACGAGCAGTACTTC. It is translated as CASSPGLAAYSYEQYF.

This clone showed up just a few times. J is TRBJ1-6 and V is TRBV24-1, with TRBD1 matching 7 bases. The germline gives CDR1 KGHDR, CDR2 SFDVKD. This CDR3 has 14 amino acids. J lost 6 bases, V lost 6 bases, and 4 bases had no gene match. The CDR3 here is CATSTGQINSPLHF. For the CDR3, the DNA is TGTGCCACCAGTACGGGACAGATTAATTCACCCCTCCACTTT.

The chain joins TRBV7-9 to TRBJ1-2; 8 bases are a match to TRBD1. Per germline, CDR1 SEHNR and CDR2 FQNEAQ (reference sequence). This CDR3 has 16 amino acids. V was clipped by 1 base and J by 4 bases; unmatched bases: 8. The CDR3 here is CASSLGSRGLSYGYTF. CDR3 DNA sequence: TGTGCCAGCAGCTTAGGCAGCAGGGGGCTAAGCTATGGCTACACCTTC. The whole variable domain, remainder taken from reference TRBV7-9 and TRBJ1-2, is DTGVSQNPRHKITKRGQNVTFRCDPISEHNRLYWYRQTLGQGPEFLTYFQNEAQLEKSRLLSDRFSAERPKGSFSTLEIQRTEQGDSAMYLCASSLGSRGLSYGYTFGSGTRLTVV.

The rearrangement links TRBV3-1 (or the pseudogene TRBV3-2) to TRBJ1-6; D gene unclear. In germline, CDR1 is LGHDT, CDR2 YNNKEL (reference sequence). This CDR3 spans 15 amino acids. V lost 1 base and J lost 10, with 14 bases in between. The CDR3 DNA reads as TGTGCCAGCAGCCAAGGAGGGCTCCAAGGCTCACCCCTCCACTTT. It codes for CASSQGGLQGSPLHF.

This clone was observed a single time. The genes are TRBV28 and TRBJ2-2; no clear D gene. V gave up 3 bases and J gave up 0 bases, with 14 bases separating them. In germline, CDR1 is MDHEN, CDR2 SYDVKM. CDR3 length equals 17 residues. CDR3 protein: CASSFLSRRPNTGELFF. The CDR3 bases are TGTGCCAGCAGTTTCTTGAGTCGGCGGCCGAACACCGGGGAGCTGTTTTTT.

This chain uses TRBV4-3 with TRBJ1-6; tentative D call: TRBD1 (6 bases). The CDR3 length is 15 residues. Trimming removed 0 bases at V and 5 bases at J, with 8 bases between. Germline values: CDR1 LGHNA, CDR2 YSLEER. The CDR3: CASSQDTGNNSPLHF. The CDR3 DNA sequence: TGCGCCAGCAGCCAAGATACAGGGAATAATTCACCCCTCCACTTT.

The J gene is TRBJ2-2, the V gene TRBV9, with D hard to call. The CDR3 has 14 residues. Per germline, CDR1 SGDLS and CDR2 YYNGEE. With 4 bases removed from V and 3 bases from J, the gap between germline ends came to 10 bases. The CDR3 DNA is TGTGCCAGCAGCTCGCGATCCTACACCGGGGAGCTGTTTTTT. This sequence encodes CASSSRSYTGELFF. The whole variable domain, remainder taken from reference TRBV9 and TRBJ2-2, is DSGVTQTPKHLITATGQRVTLRCSPRSGDLSVYWYQQSLDQGLQFLIQYYNGEERAKGNILERFSAQQFPDLHSELNLSSLELGDSALYFCASSSRSYTGELFFGEGSRLTVL.

The chain links TRBV5-1 to TRBJ2-7; TRBD2 agrees at 9 bases. With 0 bases clipped from V and 0 bases from J, the junction kept 4 bases outside the gene matches. This CDR3 region has 16 residues. Germline V gives CDR1 SGHRS, CDR2 YFSETQ. CDR3 DNA: TGCGCCAGCAGCTTGGGGAGTAGCGGGAGCTCCTACGAGCAGTACTTC. This sequence encodes CASSLGSSGSSYEQYF.

This chain links TRBV15 with TRBJ2-3; 8 bases align to TRBD2. The CDR3 has 16 residues. Germline V gene data show CDR1 as LNHNV and CDR2 as YYDKDF (reference sequence). The ends lost 5 bases at V and 5 bases at J; junction bases unmatched: 12. The chain's CDR3 is CATSRLKAGVGDTQYF. CDR3 coding DNA: TGTGCCACCAGCCGACTAAAAGCGGGAGTTGGAGATACGCAGTATTTT.

J is TRBJ1-5 and V is TRBV5-6; tentatively, D is TRBD1 (5 bases). The CDR3 spans 13 residues. Germline V gene sequence: CDR1 SGHDT, CDR2 YYEEEE. V was pared by 2 bases and J by 5 bases, with 8 bases between. CDR3: CASSFQGYQPQHF. In nucleotides, the CDR3 is TGTGCCAGCAGCTTTCAGGGCTATCAGCCCCAGCATTTT.

This chain uses TRBV4-1 with TRBJ1-1; a weak D match, TRBD1 (6 bases). This CDR3 is built from 14 residues. Trimming cost V 7 bases and J 6 bases, with 18 bases left between them. The germline V gene has CDR1 MGHRA and CDR2 YSYEKL. As DNA, the CDR3 is TGCGCCAGCACGCCCGACAGGTTATATGCTGAAGCTTTCTTT. It encodes CASTPDRLYAEAFF.

The table lists this clone with a count of one. Other DNA sequences within the sample encode an identical CDR3. The V gene is TRBV3-1 (or the pseudogene TRBV3-2), the J gene TRBJ1-4; D is perhaps TRBD1 (6 bases). Trimming removed 4 bases at V and 1 base at J, with 10 bases between. The CDR3 sequence is 15 residues long. Germline lookup yields CDR1 LGHDT and CDR2 YNNKEL (reference sequence). The CDR3 sequence is CASSPLGGTNEKLFF. The CDR3 bases are TGTGCCAGCAGCCCCCTAGGGGGAACTAATGAAAAACTGTTTTTT.

This clone showed up just once. The CDR3 DNA reads TGCGCCAGCAGCCTCTCTGGCCGCCTTGGAGAGCCCCAGCATTTT. The encoded protein is CASSLSGRLGEPQHF. This rearrangement joins TRBV5-1 to TRBJ1-5, with D hard to call. The CDR3 runs to 15 residues. CDR1 is SGHRS and CDR2 is YFSETQ in the germline V gene. V lost 4 bases and J 8 bases, leaving 19 bases between the germline ends.

J is TRBJ2-6 and V is TRBV7-2; no definite D call. Trimming removed 4 bases at V and 0 bases at J, with 7 bases between. The CDR3 contains 15 residues. CDR1 is SGHTA and CDR2 is FQGNSA in the germline V gene. The CDR3, as DNA: TGTGCCAGCAGCTCCAATCCCTCTGGGGCCAACGTCCTGACTTTC. It yields the protein CASSSNPSGANVLTF.

V is TRBV5-1 and J is TRBJ2-1; a possible D gene is TRBD2 (6 bases). The germline V gene has CDR1 SGHRS and CDR2 YFSETQ. Trimming removed 3 bases at V and 9 bases at J, with 16 bases between. The CDR3 is 14 amino acids. CDR3 sequence (DNA): TGCGCCAGCAGCTGGGACTCGACGCGGAGTGAGCAGTTCTTC. Translated: CASSWDSTRSEQFF.

There are a few counts of this clone. The rearrangement joins TRBV15 to TRBJ2-7, with TRBD2 as a possible D gene (5 bases). The CDR3 runs to 14 residues. Deletions cut 2 bases from V and 0 bases from J, with 8 bases between. Looked up from germline, CDR1 is LNHNV and CDR2 is YYDKDF (reference sequence). CDR3 nucleotide sequence: TGTGCCACCAGCAGAAGCGGCTACTCCTACGAGCAGTACTTC. Its protein product is CATSRSGYSYEQYF.

This rearrangement joins TRBV27 to TRBJ2-7, with TRBD2 matching 7 bases. V shed 2 bases, J shed 0 bases, and the junction held 10 bases outside the gene matches. Germline V gene sequence: CDR1 MNHEY, CDR2 SMNVEV (reference sequence). This CDR3 comprises 17 residues. The CDR3 sequence: CASSLRPGGSNSYEQYF. CDR3 coding DNA: TGTGCCAGCAGTTTAAGGCCGGGAGGCTCAAACTCCTACGAGCAGTACTTC.

This chain uses TRBV15 with TRBJ1-4; 8 bases are a match to TRBD1. CDR1 LNHNV and CDR2 YYDKDF come from the germline V gene (reference sequence). The trim removed 3 bases at V and 5 bases at J, leaving 8 bases unmatched. The CDR3 sequence is 16 residues long. DNA for the CDR3: TGTGCCACCAGCAGCGGACAGGGCAGGTCAAATGAAAAACTGTTTTTT. Residues: CATSSGQGRSNEKLFF. Full variable domain (outside the CDR3, taken from reference TRBV15 and TRBJ1-4): DAMVIQNPRYQVTQFGKPVTLSCSQTLNHNVMYWYQQKSSQAPKLLFHYYDKDFNNEADTPDNFQSRRPNTSFCFLDIRSPGLGDTAMYLCATSSGQGRSNEKLFFGSGTQLSVL.

This clone was counted between two and nine times. The rearrangement uses TRBV28 and TRBJ1-2; weak D call: TRBD1 (6 bases). CDR3 length: 13 residues. Trimming took off 7 bases at V and 8 bases at J, with 17 bases between the two ends. CDR1 is MDHEN and CDR2 is SYDVKM in the germline V gene. The CDR3 protein is CASTVLGAKGYTF. Here the CDR3 DNA reads TGTGCCAGCACGGTCTTGGGGGCGAAAGGCTACACCTTC.

This clone was counted only a few times. The rearrangement uses TRBV11-2 and TRBJ2-1; tentatively, D is TRBD2 (5 bases). The CDR3 runs 17 residues. Germline V lookup: CDR1 SGHAT, CDR2 FQNNGV. The ends were cut back, 2 bases at V and 0 bases at J, with 14 bases in the middle. CDR3 in amino acids: CASSLRLALSSYNEQFF. In DNA, the CDR3 is TGTGCCAGCAGCTTAAGGCTAGCCTTAAGCTCCTACAATGAGCAGTTCTTC.

This chain links TRBV7-9 with TRBJ1-1; no clear D. Trimming left V 5 bases short and J 5 bases short, with 15 bases between. This CDR3 contains 14 residues. Germline lookup yields CDR1 SEHNR and CDR2 FQNEAQ (reference sequence). The CDR3 DNA reads as TGTGCCAGCAGCCCGGGAAGGTTGGGAACTGAAGCTTTCTTT. Amino acid sequence: CASSPGRLGTEAFF.